This T cell receptor (beta chain) was identified in a study of T cell responses to AZD1222 COVID-19 vaccine (TCRdb year 2021). Broadly, across the study: A total of about 230 trial participants underwent TCR sequencing, of whom some 210 received two doses of AZD1222 and around 26 received two doses of the MenACWY control vaccine. Trial participants were enrolled by age into 18-55, 56-69 and 70-plus year subgroups, with 148, 28 and 57 TCR-sequenced participants respectively.

What the research found in general, with its limitations: Because no day 14 peak-response samples were available, repertoires were characterized only after the peak T cell response. After two AZD1222 doses, both the breadth and the depth of spike-specific TCRs were significantly higher than at day 0 and than in MenACWY recipients. Conclusions about previously exposed vaccinees were limited because only 5 or 6 AZD1222 recipients were SARS-CoV-2 seropositive at baseline. Participants were mostly white British and included more females than males, and it was suggested by the authors that clonal diversity may have been underestimated. The 56-69-year group was small, and its depth increase did not reach significance, likely because of low power. Reportedly, close to half of the unique spike-specific TCRs recognized epitopes lying outside the regions that are mutated in the B.1.351 and B.1.1.7 variants. The whole spike protein was spanned by vaccine-associated CD4 TCRs, and dominant responses were seen in regions 160-218 and 743-854.

The time point label, read with the paper, signifies: about 28 days (+/-7) after the second vaccine dose. Because spike-specific TCR depth and breadth did not differ between the two schedules, AZD1222 recipients who got a second dose at roughly 4 weeks were pooled with those who got a second dose at roughly 12 weeks. Vaccinee samples came from UK trials COV001 and COV002, including a single-blind randomized controlled phase 2/3 trial of AZD1222 (ChAdOx1 nCoV-19) in healthy adults. For TCRbeta chain sequencing, PBMC samples were collected from trial participants at day 0 and at day 28 after the second dose. The germline V gene specifies SGHVS as CDR1 and FQNEAQ as CDR2. Trimming leaves V shorter by 8 bases and J shorter by 5 bases, with the junction holding 20 bases beyond the gene matches. The CDR3 measures 18 amino acids from cysteine to phenylalanine. The kept DNA is CDR3 alone, 54 bases in frame from the first base.

The CDR3 regions of human TCRbeta chains were analyzed by immunosequencing. As for the original processing: Repertoire TCRs were checked for matches against a reference library of SARS-CoV-2-specific TCRs that had been generated using the MIRA antigen-specificity platform. Breadth was defined as the fraction of unique TCRs that were SARS-CoV-2-associated, and depth was defined as the fraction of total T cells that were SARS-CoV-2-associated. Using the MIRA data, every spike-specific TCR was mapped to the spike region that the TCR reacted to and assigned to either a CD4 or a CD8 class. Log10-transformed breadth and depth values were compared by one-way ANOVA with Sidak's multiple comparisons tests. Sourced from immuneACCESS, this table was stored by TCRdb with only in-frame sequences that have V and J called. A share of the clones is absent; for the studies checked, an unresolved V gene accounts for under half, and the remainder has no known explanation. V and J calls and clone size are as listed in that table; D and trimming were resolved from the DNA. This sample gives about 99,000 clones in total; approximately 89% of them show up just once. The ten top clones hold 8% to 9.5% of the sample.

This clone was counted once. Its specific antigen is unknown. The record has no base qualities; no much larger clone is one base away. The TCR comes from an adult who received the AZD1222 COVID-19 vaccine. The rearranged segments are TRBV7-8 and TRBJ2-7; TRBD1 lines up with 11 middle nucleotides. This specimen was peripheral blood, taken 28 days after the second AZD1222 dose. The CDR3 reads CASVKTPDRGRSVHEQYF. The sequenced DNA is TGTGCCAGCGTAAAGACCCCGGACAGGGGGCGATCCGTTCACGAGCAGTACTTC.